These T cell receptor beta chains were read from a single sample in a study of blood T cell repertoires in COVID-19. Repertoires were generated with immunoSEQ multiplex PCR, while TCRdb's copy carries only in-frame clones and drops some. The table shows about 350,000 clones, with about 90% occurring only once. The sample consisted of peripheral blood. These receptors were taken from a woman in her forties or fifties with COVID-19, enrolled during active disease. Both conserved end residues are part of each CDR3. Each record gives: V gene, CDR3 length, clone size, J gene, D gene, CDR3 DNA, CDR3 protein. A D gene is named only where the DNA matches it firmly. The listing skips clone size in some rows; elsewhere it reads once, few, many or a size class.

>TRBV6-2/TRBV6-3|14|NA|TRBJ2-1|NA
TGTGCCAGCACCCCCTGGTTACAATCCAATGAGCAGTTCTTC
CASTPWLQSNEQFF
>TRBV7-9|11|NA|TRBJ2-3|NA
TGTGCCAGCAGCTTAGAGACGGAGTCGTATTTT
CASSLETESYF
>TRBV27|14|NA|TRBJ2-7|TRBD1
TGTGCCAGCAGTTTTAGACAGGGGGCCTACGAGCAGTACTTC
CASSFRQGAYEQYF
>TRBV18|15|NA|TRBJ2-3|TRBD1
TGTGCCAGCTCACCGCTACAGGGGGCAGCAGATACGCAGTATTTT
CASSPLQGAADTQYF
>TRBV4-2|16|NA|TRBJ2-7|NA
TGTGCCAGCAGCCAAGATGCCAGCGGAGCTCCCTACGAGCAGTACTTC
CASSQDASGAPYEQYF
>TRBV5-4|15|once|TRBJ2-5|NA
TGTGCCAGCAGCCCCACAGGCGGGAATCAAGAGACCCAGTACTTC
CASSPTGGNQETQYF
>TRBV18|14|few|TRBJ1-3|NA
TGTGCCAGCTCACGGGACAACTCTGGAAACACCATATATTTT
CASSRDNSGNTIYF
>TRBV6-5|16|NA|TRBJ2-6|NA
TGTGCCAGCAGTTACGGGCCCTCGGAAGGGGCCAACGTCCTGACTTTC
CASSYGPSEGANVLTF
>TRBV5-1|15|NA|TRBJ1-2|TRBD1
TGCGCCAGCAGCGATACCATTGGGACAGGCTATGGCTACACCTTC
CASSDTIGTGYGYTF
>TRBV19|15|NA|TRBJ2-1|TRBD2
TGTGCCAGCCGCGCGACTAGCGCTGACTACAATGAGCAGTTCTTC
CASRATSADYNEQFF
>TRBV27|13|NA|TRBJ2-3|TRBD1
TGTGCCACTAGACAGGGGGCTACAGATACGCAGTATTTT
CATRQGATDTQYF
>TRBV11-2|15|NA|TRBJ2-1|NA
TGTGCCAGCAGCTCCTCCGGGTCCTCCTACAATGAGCAGTTCTTC
CASSSSGSSYNEQFF
>TRBV2|15|NA|TRBJ2-7|TRBD1
TGTGCCAGCAGTGAGAGGACAGGGTGGTACTACGAGCAGTACTTC
CASSERTGWYYEQYF
>TRBV19|14|once|TRBJ1-1|NA
TGTGCCAGTAGACCCGGGACAAAGAACACTGAAGCTTTCTTT
CASRPGTKNTEAFF
>TRBV5-4|13|NA|TRBJ1-1|NA
TGTGCCAGCAGCTCGACTGTGAACACTGAAGCTTTCTTT
CASSSTVNTEAFF
>TRBV7-9|17|NA|TRBJ2-1|TRBD2
TGTGCCAGCAGCTTAGCGACTAGCTACCGTTTTTACAATGAGCAGTTCTTC
CASSLATSYRFYNEQFF
>TRBV6-5|14|NA|TRBJ2-5|TRBD2
TGTGCCAGCAGCGGGAGGGCCGTTCGGGAGACCCAGTACTTC
CASSGRAVRETQYF
>TRBV5-6|16|NA|TRBJ1-1|NA
TGTGCCAGCAGCTTCCCTCCCCCCCGGGACAAAACTGAAGCTTTCTTT
CASSFPPPRDKTEAFF
>TRBV7-2|13|NA|TRBJ2-7|NA
TGTGCCAGCAGCTCCTATCAGGCGCGAGAGCAGTACTTC
CASSSYQAREQYF
>TRBV6-5|13|NA|TRBJ1-1|NA
TGTGCCAGCAGTTACTCCACGGGCACTGAAGCTTTCTTT
CASSYSTGTEAFF
>TRBV4-1|19|NA|TRBJ2-2|TRBD2
TGCGCCAGCAGCCAACCGACTAGCGGGAGGCCGCCCGGCACCGGGGAGCTGTTTTTT
CASSQPTSGRPPGTGELFF
>TRBV19|15|NA|TRBJ1-2|TRBD1
TGTGCCAGTACCGAAGACAGGGGGCGCTCCTATGGCTACACCTTC
CASTEDRGRSYGYTF
>TRBV7-2|15|NA|TRBJ1-5|TRBD1
TGTGCCAGCAGCTTAGATAGTAGGGGGCGTCAGCCCCAGCATTTT
CASSLDSRGRQPQHF
>TRBV11-3|16|once|TRBJ2-1|TRBD2
TGTGCCAGCAGCTTTATTAGCGGGAGCTCCTACAATGAGCAGTTCTTC
CASSFISGSSYNEQFF
>TRBV18|15|NA|TRBJ1-3|NA
TGTGCCAGCTCACCAGGAGACGGCTCTGGAAACACCATATATTTT
CASSPGDGSGNTIYF
>TRBV27|13|NA|TRBJ1-2|TRBD1
TGTGCCAGCAGTTTTCAGGGGGCGGGTGGCTACACCTTC
CASSFQGAGGYTF
>TRBV19|14|NA|TRBJ2-7|TRBD1
TGTGCCAGTAGTTCGGCAGGGGGCCGGTACGAGCAGTACTTC
CASSSAGGRYEQYF
>TRBV6-6|16|NA|TRBJ2-1|TRBD2
TGTGCCAGCAGCCCCAGGTCGGGCGGGAGTCGGAATGAGCAGTTCTTC
CASSPRSGGSRNEQFF
>TRBV21-1|16|NA|TRBJ1-1|NA
TGTGCCAGCAGCAAAGGTTGGCAGGGGATGAACACTGAAGCTTTCTTT
CASSKGWQGMNTEAFF
>TRBV7-8|12|NA|TRBJ2-1|NA
TGTGCCAGCAGCTTCATAGCGAATGAGCAGTTCTTC
CASSFIANEQFF
>TRBV2|16|NA|TRBJ1-4|NA
TGTGCCGCGAGAAACAACCCCGGGACCAGGGGTGAAAAACTGTTTTTT
CAARNNPGTRGEKLFF
>TRBV7-8|16|NA|TRBJ1-1|TRBD1
TGTGCCAGCAGCTATCCAACAGGGGGCCCGAACACTGAAGCTTTCTTT
CASSYPTGGPNTEAFF
>TRBV9|14|NA|TRBJ1-1|NA
TGTGCCAGCAGCGTACGAGGGGGGAACACTGAAGCTTTCTTT
CASSVRGGNTEAFF
>TRBV30|12|NA|TRBJ2-7|TRBD1
TGTGCCGGGACAGGATCCTCCTACGAGCAGTACTTC
CAGTGSSYEQYF
>TRBV18|12|NA|TRBJ1-1|NA
TGTGCCAGCTCAAAGGGGGAGACTGAAGCTTTCTTT
CASSKGETEAFF
>TRBV27|18|NA|TRBJ2-3|TRBD1
TGTGCCAGCAGCAGTGACAGGGGGCGCATCCCTAGCACAGATACGCAGTATTTT
CASSSDRGRIPSTDTQYF
>TRBV19|15|NA|TRBJ2-3|NA
TGTGCCAGTAGTCTAGGCGGCTCTAGCACAGATACGCAGTATTTT
CASSLGGSSTDTQYF
>TRBV5-1|15|NA|TRBJ2-1|NA
TGCGCCAGCACCGCCTCGTGGACAGTGGTCGATGAGCAGTTCTTC
CASTASWTVVDEQFF
>TRBV24-1|16|NA|TRBJ2-5|TRBD1
TGTGCCACCAGTGACCCCCGGACAGGGGGCGCGGAGACCCAGTACTTC
CATSDPRTGGAETQYF
>TRBV13|15|NA|TRBJ2-1|TRBD2
TGTGCCAGCAGCCTAACCCTAGCGGGAGTATTTGAGCAGTTCTTC
CASSLTLAGVFEQFF
>TRBV3-1/TRBV3-2|14|NA|TRBJ1-2|NA
TGTGCCAGCAGCCAAGATTCACAGGGAAGGGGCTACACCTTC
CASSQDSQGRGYTF
>TRBV3-1/TRBV3-2|15|NA|TRBJ1-1|TRBD1
TGTGCCAGCAGCGCCCGACAGGGGGCGATCACTGAAGCTTTCTTT
CASSARQGAITEAFF
>TRBV9|14|NA|TRBJ2-2|TRBD2
TGTGCCAGCAGGGCAACTAGCGCCACCGGGGAGCTGTTTTTT
CASRATSATGELFF
>TRBV30|16|NA|TRBJ2-3|NA
TGTGCCTGGAGTGGACAGCTGTTAACTAGCACAGATACGCAGTATTTT
CAWSGQLLTSTDTQYF
>TRBV30|15|few|TRBJ1-1|NA
TGTGCCTGGATTAACTTCGGGACATATCACACTGAAGCTTTCTTT
CAWINFGTYHTEAFF